This T cell receptor beta chain originates from a study of CD8+ T cells in alopecia areata. Reverse transcription of extracted RNA yielded cDNA, which provided the sequencing template. Some clones are missing from TCRdb's copy, which holds only in-frame ones; the method was immunoSEQ multiplex PCR. The table includes 70,000 to 95,000 clones, roughly half detected once. Study results and caveats: Lesional tissue from the scalp (especially in alopecia totalis/universalis) showed higher clonality than normal scalp. TCR sharing across patients was less clear than in mice, possibly HLA-related.

This clone was observed a few times. The target antigen is unknown. This sample includes further DNA sequences coding for the same CDR3. The germline gives CDR1 MNHEY, CDR2 SMNVEV (reference sequence). The CDR3 is 12 amino acids. The ends were cut back, 2 bases at V and 9 bases at J, with 8 bases in the middle. Collection of lesional scalp punch biopsies and peripheral blood was performed in alopecia areata patients. The sample was NKG2D-high CD8+ T cells sorted from blood. The TCR originated in a human donor with alopecia areata. V is TRBV27 and J is TRBJ2-1; TRBD1 might be the D (5 bases). CDR3 nucleotides: TGTGCCAGCAGTTTAGAAGGGGCTGAGCAGTTCTTC. Protein sequence: CASSLEGAEQFF.